The 16 T cell receptor beta chains below were found in one sample sequenced in a study of OX40 agonist ivuxolimab in advanced cancers. The table came from immunoSEQ multiplex PCR; TCRdb's copy has only in-frame clones and leaves some out. The table includes some 100,000 clones, approximately 90% detected once. The source was CD4+ or CD8+ T cells sorted from blood, collected in a trial of the OX40 agonist ivuxolimab. These receptors all come from an adult with an advanced solid tumor such as melanoma, head and neck, liver or kidney cancer.

The rearrangement joins TRBV18 to TRBJ2-5; 13 positions match TRBD2. Germline CDR1 and CDR2: KGHSH and LQKENI. With V trimmed by 4 bases and J by 4 bases, 6 bases remained unmatched. The CDR3 is made up of 16 amino acids. DNA of the CDR3: TGTGCCAGCTCACTACGGGGACTAGCGGGGACAGAGACCCAGTACTTC. This sequence encodes CASSLRGLAGTETQYF.

The genes are TRBV5-1 and TRBJ1-1; no firm D call. CDR1 is SGHRS, CDR2 YFSETQ, per germline. This CDR3 has 13 residues. Trimming took off 1 base at V and 7 bases at J, with 11 bases between the two ends. Here the CDR3 reads CASSLLPLLEAFF. The DNA of the CDR3 is TGCGCCAGCAGCTTGCTTCCTTTGCTTGAAGCTTTCTTT.

J is TRBJ2-7 and V is TRBV7-3, with 12 bases lining up with TRBD1. The J segment lost 5 bases and the V segment lost 5 bases, leaving 7 bases of the junction unmatched. CDR3 length: 15 residues. CDR1 and CDR2 from the germline V gene are SGHTA and FQGTGA. The CDR3 reads CASSTAGTGGHEQYF. CDR3 nucleotides: TGTGCCAGCAGCACTGCCGGGACAGGGGGCCACGAGCAGTACTTC.

The rearrangement uses TRBV7-9 and TRBJ2-7, with 8 bases matching TRBD2. Germline-derived CDR1 and CDR2 are SEHNR and FQNEAQ (reference sequence). V shed 0 bases and J 4 bases; nucleotides not matched to a gene: 5. This CDR3 region has 15 residues. The CDR3 DNA follows: TGTGCCAGCAGCTTAGCGAGTGGACTAGCTTACGAGCAGTACTTC. It encodes CASSLASGLAYEQYF.

In nucleotides, the CDR3 is TGTGCCAGCAGTTTACGGACAGGCTTTGGAAACACCATATATTTT. Translation: CASSLRTGFGNTIYF. The chain is built from TRBV28 and TRBJ1-3, with TRBD1 matching 7 bases. Trimming cost V 2 bases and J 3 bases; bases outside gene matches: 4. The CDR3 spans 15 residues. From germline, CDR1 is MDHEN and CDR2 SYDVKM.

The J gene is TRBJ1-4, the V gene TRBV6-1, with TRBD1 as a possible D gene (5 bases). Germline CDR1 and CDR2: MNHNS and SASEGT. The CDR3 is made up of 14 amino acids. Trimming removed 2 bases from V and 8 bases from J, with 12 bases in between. The CDR3 reads CASSEFRGEEKLFF. The CDR3 DNA follows: TGTGCCAGCAGTGAATTTCGGGGGGAGGAAAAACTGTTTTTT.

J is TRBJ2-4 and V is TRBV28; the match to TRBD1 covers 8 bases. The germline V gene encodes CDR1 MDHEN and CDR2 SYDVKM. CDR3 length: 15 residues. V lost 4 bases to trimming and J lost 2 bases; unmatched junction nucleotides: 4. Here the CDR3 reads CASSSGGETKNIQYF. In DNA, the CDR3 is TGTGCCAGCAGTTCAGGGGGCGAAACCAAAAACATTCAGTACTTC.

A single count supports this clone. CDR3 sequence (DNA): TGTGCCAGCAGCTTAGATAAGCGACGGGTTAATGAAAAACTGTTTTTT. Protein: CASSLDKRRVNEKLFF. The chain combines TRBV11-3 with TRBJ1-4, with D hard to call. V was pared by 0 bases and J by 4 bases, with 12 bases between. CDR1 is SGHNT, CDR2 YENEEA, per germline. The CDR3 is 16 residues long.

The genes are TRBV2 and TRBJ1-4; no clear D gene. Germline CDR1 is SNHLY and CDR2 is FYNNEI. V lost 2 bases and J lost 2, with 6 bases in between. The CDR3 consists of 14 residues. CDR3 in amino acids: CASSEWGTNEKLFF. CDR3 DNA: TGTGCCAGCAGTGAATGGGGTACTAATGAAAAACTGTTTTTT.

V is TRBV18 and J is TRBJ2-7; 10 bases fit TRBD2. Germline CDR1 is KGHSH and CDR2 is LQKENI. The CDR3 runs to 15 residues. The junction had 8 bases not matched to a gene; V was cut back by 6 bases and J by 3 bases. The CDR3 bases are TGTGCCAGCTCGTTTCGACTAGCGGGTGACTACGAGCAGTACTTC. This codes for CASSFRLAGDYEQYF.

The rearrangement joins TRBV19 to TRBJ2-7; the D gene is possibly TRBD2 (5 bases). Germline V lookup: CDR1 LNHDA, CDR2 SQIVND (reference sequence). This CDR3 comprises 14 residues. V was shortened by 0 bases and J by 3 bases, with 9 bases between the two germline ends. The CDR3 coding sequence is TGTGCCAGTAGTATAGAATCCGGAGGCTACGAGCAGTACTTC. Protein sequence: CASSIESGGYEQYF.

The V and J genes are TRBV5-8 and TRBJ1-5, with D maybe TRBD1 (6 bases). The CDR3 totals 13 residues. Germline loops: CDR1 SGHTS, CDR2 YDEGEE. Trimming pared 1 base from V and 4 bases from J, leaving 6 bases between. This CDR3 reads CASSLRGNQPQHF. The CDR3 bases are TGTGCCAGCAGCTTGAGGGGGAATCAGCCCCAGCATTTT.

V and J are TRBV28 and TRBJ2-5; D is uncertain. The DNA end is more similar to TRBJ2-7, so the J call may be wrong. Per germline, CDR1 MDHEN and CDR2 SYDVKM. This CDR3 comprises 12 residues. CDR3 loop: CASSPLGYEQYF. The DNA of the CDR3 is TGTGCCAGCAGTCCCCTCGGCTACGAGCAGTACTTC.

The V and J genes are TRBV27 and TRBJ1-4, with D hard to call. This CDR3 is built from 14 residues. Germline V lookup: CDR1 MNHEY, CDR2 SMNVEV (reference sequence). Trimming removed 5 bases at V and 3 bases at J, with 10 bases between. The CDR3 sequence is CASSRDRPNEKLFF. For the CDR3, the DNA is TGTGCCAGCAGTCGAGACCGACCTAATGAAAAACTGTTTTTT.

V and J are TRBV15 and TRBJ1-1; the D gene is possibly TRBD1 (6 bases). Per germline, CDR1 LNHNV and CDR2 YYDKDF (reference sequence). Trimming took 3 bases from V and 4 from J, leaving 9 bases between them. This CDR3 has 13 residues. The CDR3 loop reads CATSREGGTEAFF. CDR3 DNA sequence: TGTGCCACCAGCAGGGAGGGGGGCACTGAAGCTTTCTTT.

This chain joins TRBV5-1 and TRBJ2-1; D remains ambiguous. The CDR3 consists of 13 residues. The germline V gene encodes CDR1 SGHRS and CDR2 YFSETQ. Deletions cut 1 base from V and 3 bases from J, with 5 bases between. The CDR3 coding sequence is TGCGCCAGCAGCTTGAGCCTCTACAATGAGCAGTTCTTC. Amino acid sequence: CASSLSLYNEQFF.